This T cell receptor beta chain was identified in a study of cytotoxic CD8 clonotypes in ibrutinib-treated CLL. On the study more broadly: Sequenced samples delivered averages of around 260,000 productive templates and tens of thousands of productive rearrangements.

The assay was immunoSEQ multiplex PCR, and TCRdb's table has in-frame clones only and misses some. The data hold 190,000 or so clones, with 72% observed a single time. Extraction of around 2.2 micrograms of genomic DNA from cryopreserved PBMCs supplied material for TCR beta libraries. V was clipped by 3 bases and J by 4 bases, with 21 bases between them. Germline CDR1 is LNHDA and CDR2 is SQIVND (reference sequence). The CDR3 consists of 17 residues. Comment on this clone: Antigen unknown.

Findings and caveats of the study: Stable or contracted on treatment, public clonotypes were also uncommon.

The source material was PBMCs, sampled after 24 months of ibrutinib treatment. This chain connects TRBV19 to TRBJ1-1; D possibly corresponds to TRBD1 (6 bases). The sequence was collected from a human donor with chronic lymphocytic leukemia. CDR3 sequence: CASSIVPGTGGRTEAFF. DNA of the CDR3: TGTGCCAGTAGTATTGTTCCGGGGACCGGGGGGCGCACTGAAGCTTTCTTT.